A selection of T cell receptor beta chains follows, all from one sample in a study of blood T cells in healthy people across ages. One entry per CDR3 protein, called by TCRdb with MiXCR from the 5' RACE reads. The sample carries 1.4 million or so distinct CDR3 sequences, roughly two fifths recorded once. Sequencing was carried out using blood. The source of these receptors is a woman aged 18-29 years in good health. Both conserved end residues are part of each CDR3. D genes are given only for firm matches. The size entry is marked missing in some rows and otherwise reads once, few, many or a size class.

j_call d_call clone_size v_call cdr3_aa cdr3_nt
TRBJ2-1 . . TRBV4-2 CASSQDWIGQFF TGTGCCAGCAGCCAAGATTGGATCGGGCAGTTCTTC
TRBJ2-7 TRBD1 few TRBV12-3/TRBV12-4 CASSFEGQGAYEQYF TGTGCCAGCAGTTTTGAGGGACAGGGGGCCTACGAGCAGTACTTC
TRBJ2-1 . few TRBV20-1 CSAQGPREQFF TGCAGTGCGCAGGGCCCCCGTGAGCAGTTCTTC
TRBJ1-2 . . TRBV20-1 CSATGGVVYGYTF TGCAGTGCCACTGGGGGAGTGGTCTATGGCTACACCTTC
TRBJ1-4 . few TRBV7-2 CASSLPELNEKLFF TGTGCCAGCAGCTTGCCGGAGTTAAATGAAAAACTGTTTTTT
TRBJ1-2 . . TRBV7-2 CASSDRGGTNHGYTF TGTGCCAGCAGCGACCGTGGGGGAACGAACCATGGCTACACCTTC
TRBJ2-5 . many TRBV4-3 CASSQDRATIETQYF TGCGCCAGCAGCCAAGATCGGGCCACAATAGAGACCCAGTACTTC
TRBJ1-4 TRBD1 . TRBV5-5 CASSSGTGTEKLFF TGTGCCAGCAGCTCTGGGACAGGGACTGAAAAACTGTTTTTT
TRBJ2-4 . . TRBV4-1 CASSQDVGGDIQYF TGCGCCAGCAGCCAAGATGTAGGGGGGGACATTCAGTACTTC
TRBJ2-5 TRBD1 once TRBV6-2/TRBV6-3 CASKPTGGETQYF TGTGCCAGCAAGCCCACAGGGGGGGAGACCCAGTACTTC
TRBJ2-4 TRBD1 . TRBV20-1 CSAEFGTAGSIQYF TGCAGTGCCGAGTTTGGGACAGCAGGAAGCATTCAGTACTTC
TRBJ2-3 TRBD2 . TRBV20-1 CSASRAGVGDTQYF TGCAGTGCTAGCAGGGCGGGAGTGGGGGATACGCAGTATTTT
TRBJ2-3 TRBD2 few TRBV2 CATERGPDTQYF TGTGCCACCGAGCGGGGACCGGATACGCAGTATTTT
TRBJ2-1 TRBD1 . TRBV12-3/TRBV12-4 CASSLGTEIYSYNEQFF TGTGCCAGCAGTCTAGGGACAGAGATCTACTCCTACAATGAGCAGTTCTTC
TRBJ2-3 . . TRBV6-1 CASSPFWTIPSTDTQYF TGTGCCAGCAGCCCTTTTTGGACTATACCTAGCACAGATACGCAGTATTTT
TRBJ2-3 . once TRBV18 CASSPLRDKSTDTQYF TGTGCCAGCTCACCGCTTCGGGACAAGAGCACAGATACGCAGTATTTT
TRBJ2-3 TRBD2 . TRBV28 CASTVAGVADTQYF TGTGCCAGCACCGTAGCGGGAGTGGCAGATACGCAGTATTTT
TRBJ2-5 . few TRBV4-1 CASSQLMSGGVGEETQYF TGCGCCAGCAGCCAGTTAATGTCAGGAGGGGTGGGGGAAGAGACCCAGTACTTC
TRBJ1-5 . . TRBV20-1 CSASVEAGGNQPQHF TGCAGTGCTAGTGTGGAAGCGGGAGGCAATCAGCCCCAGCATTTT
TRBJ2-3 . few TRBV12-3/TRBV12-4 CASSKQGGGGTDTQYF TGTGCCAGCAGCAAACAGGGAGGGGGGGGCACAGATACGCAGTATTTT
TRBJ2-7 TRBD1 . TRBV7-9 CASSLDDRGGYQSEQYF TGTGCCAGCAGCTTAGACGACAGGGGGGGTTACCAGTCCGAGCAGTACTTC
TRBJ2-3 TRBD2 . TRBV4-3 CASSQETGTSADTQYF TGCGCCAGCAGCCAAGAGACCGGGACTAGCGCAGATACGCAGTATTTT
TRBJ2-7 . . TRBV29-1 CSVEDLPPGGIHYEQYF TGCAGCGTTGAAGATCTTCCCCCCGGTGGGATCCACTACGAGCAGTACTTC
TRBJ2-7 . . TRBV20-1 CSARFGGRMKYEQYF TGCAGTGCTCGGTTCGGGGGCCGAATGAAATACGAGCAGTACTTC
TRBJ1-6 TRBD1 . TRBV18 CASSSGTGEYSPLHF TGTGCCAGCTCATCCGGGACAGGGGAATATTCACCCCTCCACTTT
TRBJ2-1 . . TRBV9 CASSVVAEYNEQFF TGTGCCAGCAGCGTAGTAGCGGAGTACAATGAGCAGTTCTTC
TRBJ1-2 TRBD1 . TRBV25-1 CASSDPDGQGAYGYTF TGTGCCAGCAGTGATCCAGATGGACAGGGGGCTTATGGCTACACCTTC
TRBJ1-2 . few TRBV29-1 CSAWDTGYTF TGCAGCGCTTGGGACACTGGCTACACCTTC
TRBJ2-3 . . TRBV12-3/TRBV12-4 CASSLYQDTQYF TGTGCCAGCAGTTTATATCAAGATACGCAGTATTTT
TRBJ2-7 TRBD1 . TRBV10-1 CASSPGQLSSHEQYF TGCGCCAGCAGTCCGGGACAGCTTAGCTCCCACGAGCAGTACTTC
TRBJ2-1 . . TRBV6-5 CASSYSQGLPNEQFF TGTGCCAGCAGTTACTCCCAGGGGCTTCCCAATGAGCAGTTCTTC
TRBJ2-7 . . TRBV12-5 CASGFPYEQYF TGTGCTAGTGGTTTCCCATACGAGCAGTACTTC
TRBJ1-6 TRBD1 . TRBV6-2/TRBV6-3 CASSPATSGGSAPLHF TGTGCCAGCAGTCCCGCGACATCAGGGGGCAGTGCACCCCTCCACTTT
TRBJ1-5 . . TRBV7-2 CASSLNAGDYSNQPQHF TGTGCCAGCAGCTTAAACGCAGGGGACTATAGCAATCAGCCCCAGCATTTT
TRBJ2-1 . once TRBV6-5 CASTGAPDRSYNERFF TGTGCCAGCACCGGCGCACCTGACAGGAGCTACAATGAGCGGTTCTTC
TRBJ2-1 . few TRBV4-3 CASSQEGSLYNEQFF TGCGCCAGCAGCCAAGAGGGTAGCCTTTACAATGAGCAGTTCTTC
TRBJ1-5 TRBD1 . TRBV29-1 CSVATGTADQPQHF TGCAGCGTTGCGACCGGGACAGCCGATCAGCCCCAGCATTTT
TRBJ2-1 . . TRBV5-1 CASSLLSGFDEQFF TGCGCCAGCAGCTTGCTGTCGGGTTTTGATGAGCAGTTCTTC
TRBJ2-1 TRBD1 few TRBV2 CASSDPTGGHNEQFF TGTGCCAGCAGTGACCCGACAGGGGGTCACAATGAGCAGTTCTTC
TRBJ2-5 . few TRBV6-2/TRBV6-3 CASSWALYHQETQYF TGTGCCAGCAGTTGGGCGCTGTACCACCAAGAGACCCAGTACTTC
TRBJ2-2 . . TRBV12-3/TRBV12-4 CASSLRGGRAGELFF TGTGCCAGCAGTTTAAGGGGGGGCCGAGCCGGGGAGCTGTTTTTT
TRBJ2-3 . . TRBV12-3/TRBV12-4 CASSQREADTQYF TGTGCCAGCAGTCAAAGGGAGGCAGATACGCAGTATTTT
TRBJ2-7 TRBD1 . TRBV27 CASSLFAGGSSYEQYF TGTGCCAGCAGTTTATTCGCAGGGGGCTCCTCCTACGAGCAGTACTTC
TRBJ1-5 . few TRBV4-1 CASSQDSPTEAAYSNQPQHF TGCGCCAGCAGCCAAGACAGTCCCACCGAGGCGGCTTATAGCAATCAGCCCCAGCATTTT
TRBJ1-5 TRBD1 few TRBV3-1 CASSRQGVNQPQHF TGTGCCAGCAGCCGACAGGGGGTCAATCAGCCCCAGCATTTT
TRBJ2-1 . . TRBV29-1 CSVETPSYSEQFF TGCAGCGTTGAGACACCCAGCTACAGTGAGCAGTTCTTC
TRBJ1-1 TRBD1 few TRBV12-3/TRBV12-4 CASSPGGTGEAFF TGTGCCAGCAGCCCCGGCGGGACAGGGGAAGCTTTCTTT